These 2 T cell receptor beta chains came from one sample sequenced in a study of response to subunit inactivated influenza vaccine. A single record per CDR3 protein comes from TCRdb applying MiXCR to the RT-PCR reads. The sample gives about 570,000 distinct CDR3 sequences, approximately 10% of which show up once; approximately 11% is in the top ten. This sample was shared with a second study, whose subject was T cells expressing NK-cell markers. This second report adds: Researchers built TCR beta cDNA using 5'RACE template switching with UMIs.

The sequences come from PBMCs from blood, collected on the day of vaccination. These receptors were taken from a man aged 50 to 60 who received an inactivated influenza vaccine.

This clonotype appeared many times. The genes are TRBV7-9 and TRBJ2-1; D is tentatively TRBD1 or TRBD2 (5 bases each). The CDR3 spans 15 residues. Deletions cut 2 bases from V and 7 bases from J, with 15 bases between. Germline V lookup: CDR1 SEHNR, CDR2 FQNEAQ (reference sequence). DNA for the CDR3: TGTGCCAGCAGCTTAATGACCGGGACGGGGAATGAGCAGTTCTTC. Amino acids: CASSLMTGTGNEQFF.

This clonotype was seen a few times. This chain joins TRBV20-1 and TRBJ1-4, with D uncertain. Germline CDR1 DFQATT, CDR2 SNEGSKA (reference sequence). CDR3 size: 13 residues. Deletions cut 6 bases from V and 5 bases from J, with 13 bases between. The CDR3 loop is CSAQRTENEKLFF. The CDR3 DNA reads as TGCAGTGCACAAAGGACTGAGAATGAAAAACTGTTTTTT.